The 26 T cell receptor beta chains listed next were all sequenced from one sample in a study of CD8 T cells in ankylosing spondylitis. Study-level results: A TCR beta motif made of several highly homologous variants seemed typical of ankylosing spondylitis blood.

TCRdb re-derived calls from the 5' RACE reads in MiXCR, one entry per CDR3 protein. The sample lists 250,000 to 350,000 distinct CDR3 sequences; under 8.5% were seen once. Their antigen targets remain unknown. Sequencing input: blood, either unsorted or a sorted T cell fraction (not recorded which). The source is a male donor with ankylosing spondylitis.

This clonotype occurred a few times. The chain joins TRBV15 to TRBJ1-2; D gene uncertain. The germline CDR1 and CDR2 sequences are LNHNV and YYDKDF (reference sequence). This CDR3 comprises 13 residues. V lost 3 bases and J lost 7, with 12 bases in between. The CDR3 DNA reads TGTGCCACCAGCAGGGATTGGGAAAGTGGCTACACCTTC. Translating gives CATSRDWESGYTF.

The V gene is TRBV7-3, the J gene TRBJ1-5; D unclear. Trimming removed 1 base from V and 1 base from J, with 8 bases in between. CDR1 and CDR2 (germline): SGHTA, FQGTGA. The CDR3 totals 15 residues. The CDR3 region is CASSLIGGSNQPQHF. The CDR3 DNA is TGTGCCAGCAGCTTAATAGGAGGAAGCAATCAGCCCCAGCATTTT.

This clonotype was counted many times. The chain is built from TRBV6-2 or TRBV6-3 and TRBJ1-5, with 9 bases lining up with TRBD1. CDR1 is MNHEY, CDR2 SVGEGT, per germline. This CDR3 has 16 residues. The J segment lost 6 bases and the V segment lost 0 bases, leaving 6 bases of the junction unmatched. The CDR3 here is CASSYSNRGQRQPQHF. The CDR3 coding sequence is TGTGCCAGCAGTTACTCTAACAGGGGGCAACGTCAGCCCCAGCATTTT.

This clonotype was counted ten times or more. J is TRBJ2-3 and V is TRBV5-1; the D is unclear. Germline V CDR1 and CDR2: SGHRS, YFSETQ. Trimming removed 1 base at V and 5 bases at J, with 5 bases between. CDR3 size: 12 residues. CDR3 sequence: CASSLKVDTQYF. The CDR3 DNA is TGCGCCAGCAGCTTGAAGGTAGATACGCAGTATTTT.

This clonotype came up a few times. This chain links TRBV29-1 with TRBJ2-7; 8 bases agree with TRBD1. The V gene's germline CDR1 is SQVTM and CDR2 ANQGSEA. The CDR3 runs 14 residues. Trimming removed 3 bases from V and 3 bases from J; junction bases left unmatched: 7. Here the CDR3 reads CSVDQGAGFYEQYF. The CDR3, as DNA: TGCAGCGTTGATCAGGGGGCAGGGTTCTACGAGCAGTACTTC.

This clonotype was counted a few times. The chain uses TRBV5-6 and TRBJ1-2, with TRBD1 matching 9 bases. The CDR3 spans 17 residues. Trimming took 4 bases from V and 3 from J; bases not matched to a gene: 13. Germline CDR1 is SGHDT and CDR2 is YYEEEE. The CDR3, as DNA: TGTGCCAGCAGCACCCCCTCCGGGACAGGGTTCGACTATGGCTACACCTTC. It yields the protein CASSTPSGTGFDYGYTF.

The chain joins TRBV5-1 to TRBJ2-7; 9 bases align to TRBD1. The CDR3 is 15 residues long. Germline trimming cut 4 bases from V and 0 bases from J; bases unmatched to any gene: 5. Germline lookup yields CDR1 SGHRS and CDR2 YFSETQ. In nucleotides, the CDR3 is TGCGCCAGCAGCACTGCGACAGGGGGCTCCTACGAGCAGTACTTC. It encodes CASSTATGGSYEQYF.

This clonotype was seen many times. The CDR3: CAGRGGYNEQFF. The CDR3 DNA reads TGTGCCGGAAGGGGCGGCTACAATGAGCAGTTCTTC. This sequence joins TRBV27 and TRBJ2-1, with D perhaps matching TRBD1 (5 bases). Germline loops: CDR1 MNHEY, CDR2 SMNVEV (reference sequence). This CDR3 contains 12 residues. Trimming shortened V by 11 bases and J by 3 bases, and 11 bases separated the two germline ends.

This clonotype has ten or more counts. The chain is built from TRBV28 and TRBJ2-3; D is undetermined. V lost 2 bases and J 3 bases, leaving 12 bases between the germline ends. The germline V gene encodes CDR1 MDHEN and CDR2 SYDVKM. The CDR3 loop spans 15 amino acids. The CDR3 nucleotides read TGTGCCAGCAGTTTAGGCGCTCAAGAGACAGATACGCAGTATTTT. Translating it yields CASSLGAQETDTQYF.

This clonotype was seen many times. This chain links TRBV4-1 with TRBJ1-2; no reliable D call. Germline assignment: CDR1 MGHRA and CDR2 YSYEKL. The V end was cut by 0 bases, the J end by 7 bases, with 15 bases between. The CDR3 has 15 amino acids. The DNA for the CDR3 is TGCGCCAGCAGCCAAGATCGGGCCGGGATTCTTGGCTACACCTTC. Translating gives CASSQDRAGILGYTF.

A few counts support this clonotype. In DNA form, the CDR3 reads TGTGCCAGCAGCTTCGGGTTCAACACTGAAGCTTTCTTT. Residues: CASSFGFNTEAFF. The gene calls are TRBV5-5 and TRBJ1-1; D ambiguous. Germline CDR1 and CDR2: SGHKS and YYEKEE (reference sequence). The CDR3 covers 13 residues. Trimming removed 2 bases from V and 2 bases from J, with 7 bases in between.

A few counts support this clonotype. The chain links TRBV9 to TRBJ2-3; 11 nucleotides line up with TRBD2. Germline CDR1 reads SGDLS; CDR2 reads YYNGEE. The trim removed 4 bases at V and 3 bases at J, leaving 13 bases unmatched. The CDR3 runs to 18 residues. This chain's CDR3 is CASSSRIAGGPATDTQYF. CDR3 nucleotide sequence: TGTGCCAGCAGCTCCCGGATAGCGGGAGGGCCCGCGACAGATACGCAGTATTTT. Variable domain in full (rest from reference TRBV9 and TRBJ2-3): DSGVTQTPKHLITATGQRVTLRCSPRSGDLSVYWYQQSLDQGLQFLIQYYNGEERAKGNILERFSAQQFPDLHSELNLSSLELGDSALYFCASSSRIAGGPATDTQYFGPGTRLTVL.

This clonotype was seen a handful of times. The chain employs TRBV6-5 and TRBJ1-2; possible D gene TRBD1, 6 bases. Germline V gives CDR1 MNHEY, CDR2 SVGAGI. V lost 4 bases to trimming and J lost 4 bases, with 19 bases between them. The CDR3 has 16 residues. In nucleotides, the CDR3 is TGTGCCAGCAGTTTCCGGACAGCCCTCATTAGCTATGGCTACACCTTC. Translation gives CASSFRTALISYGYTF.

This clonotype was observed a few times. V is TRBV7-2 and J is TRBJ2-3; TRBD1 agrees at 8 bases. V shed 7 bases and J 0 bases; nucleotides not matched to a gene: 6. The CDR3 is made up of 15 amino acids. Germline V gene lookup returns CDR1 SGHTA and CDR2 FQGNSA. The CDR3 DNA is TGTGCCAGCACTGGGACAGGACCGAGCACAGATACGCAGTATTTT. Amino acid sequence: CASTGTGPSTDTQYF. Complete variable domain (other parts from reference TRBV7-2 and TRBJ2-3): GAGVSQSPSNKVTEKGKDVELRCDPISGHTALYWYRQSLGQGLEFLIYFQGNSAPDKSGLPSDRFSAERTGGSVSTLTIQRTQQEDSAVYLCASTGTGPSTDTQYFGPGTRLTVL.

In nucleotides, the CDR3 is TGTGCCAGCAGCTGGGGGCAGGATACTAACTACGAGCAGTACTTC. It codes for CASSWGQDTNYEQYF. The V and J genes are TRBV5-5 and TRBJ2-7, with D maybe TRBD1 (6 bases). The germline V gene has CDR1 SGHKS and CDR2 YYEKEE (reference sequence). V was shortened by 3 bases and J by 3 bases, with 16 bases between the two germline ends. The CDR3 contains 15 residues.

This chain's CDR3 is CSAPRTSGSREQYF. DNA for the CDR3: TGCAGTGCCCCTCGGACTAGCGGGAGTCGCGAGCAGTACTTC. The chain is built from TRBV20-1 and TRBJ2-7; 13 bases are a match to TRBD2. Germline trimming cut 6 bases from V and 6 bases from J; bases unmatched to any gene: 8. The CDR3 loop spans 14 amino acids. The germline V gene has CDR1 DFQATT and CDR2 SNEGSKA (reference sequence).

The sample holds many counts of this clonotype. The gene calls are TRBV29-1 and TRBJ2-5; the D gene is possibly TRBD1 (6 bases). In germline, CDR1 is SQVTM, CDR2 ANQGSEA. V lost 7 bases and J lost 3, with 9 bases in between. There are 11 residues in the CDR3. The CDR3 DNA sequence: TGCAGCGACAGGGACGAAGAGACCCAGTACTTC. Its translation is CSDRDEETQYF.

This chain joins TRBV6-5 and TRBJ1-6; D might be TRBD1 (5 bases). V was trimmed by 2 bases and J by 7 bases, leaving 9 bases between them. From germline, CDR1 is MNHEY and CDR2 SVGAGI. The length of the CDR3 is 14 residues. The CDR3 DNA reads TGTGCCAGCAGTTACAGGGGTGAGAATTCACCCCTCCACTTT. Protein product: CASSYRGENSPLHF.

This clonotype has just a few counts. This chain uses TRBV5-6 with TRBJ2-5, with 13 bases that match TRBD2. With 4 bases clipped from V and 5 bases from J, the junction kept 5 bases outside the gene matches. Germline CDR1 and CDR2: SGHDT and YYEEEE. CDR3 length: 15 amino acids. CDR3 nucleotides: TGTGCCAGCAGCCCCGGGACTAGCGGGACCGAGACCCAGTACTTC. Translation gives CASSPGTSGTETQYF.

This clonotype came up a few times. The chain combines TRBV20-1 with TRBJ2-5, with a possible D match to TRBD2 (6 bases). CDR1 and CDR2 from the germline V gene are DFQATT and SNEGSKA (reference sequence). This CDR3 is 13 amino acids long. The germline V and J ends were trimmed by 1 base and 4 bases, with 10 bases remaining between them. The CDR3 spells CSARVRAGETQYF. CDR3 sequence (DNA): TGCAGTGCTAGAGTTCGAGCGGGAGAGACCCAGTACTTC.

This clonotype was recorded once. A much more abundant neighbour one base away suggests this may be a read error. This chain joins TRBV20-1 and TRBJ2-1; 8 nucleotides match TRBD1. The CDR3 sequence is 13 residues long. With 8 bases clipped from V and 3 bases from J, the junction kept 6 bases outside the gene matches. The V gene's germline CDR1 is DFQATT and CDR2 SNEGSKA (reference sequence). The CDR3 protein is CSTTGQDYNEQFF. CDR3 coding DNA: TGCAGTACGACGGGACAGGACTACAATGAGCAGTTCTTC.

In its sample, this clonotype was seen a few times. The V gene is TRBV6-1, the J gene TRBJ1-1; D remains ambiguous. This CDR3 contains 13 residues. Trimming removed 7 bases from V and 6 bases from J, with 15 bases in between. CDR1 and CDR2 from the germline V gene are MNHNS and SASEGT. The CDR3: CASINAGRAEAFF. CDR3 nucleotide sequence: TGTGCCAGCATCAACGCGGGCCGCGCTGAAGCTTTCTTT.

The chain combines TRBV29-1 with TRBJ2-2, with no clear D. The germline CDR1 and CDR2 sequences are SQVTM and ANQGSEA. The CDR3 spans 13 residues. The V end lost 1 base, the J end lost 6 bases, and 9 bases lay between the germline ends. This CDR3 reads CSVEANPAGELFF. The CDR3 bases are TGCAGCGTTGAAGCTAACCCCGCCGGGGAGCTGTTTTTT.

In this sample, this clonotype turned up a few times. The V and J genes are TRBV7-6 and TRBJ2-7; a weak D match, TRBD2 (6 bases). The V gene lost 2 bases and the J gene lost 6 bases, with 14 bases spanning the gap. Germline-derived CDR1 and CDR2 are SGHVS and FNYEAQ. The CDR3 loop spans 14 amino acids. The CDR3 reads CASSLNVGGVEQYF. CDR3 coding DNA: TGTGCCAGCAGCTTAAACGTCGGCGGGGTCGAGCAGTACTTC.

This clonotype came up many times. Germline and junction disagree at one end, which may indicate a read error. J is TRBJ2-7 and V is TRBV5-1; D may be TRBD2 (5 bases). The germline gives CDR1 SGHRS, CDR2 YFSETQ. This CDR3 is built from 11 residues. The CDR3 sequence is CASSFGGEQYF. The CDR3 DNA follows: TGTGCCAGCAGTTTCGGCGGGGAGCAGTACTTC.

This clonotype has ten or more counts. This sequence joins TRBV5-1 and TRBJ2-7; weak D call: TRBD1 (5 bases). The CDR3 is 14 amino acids. The V gene's germline CDR1 is SGHRS and CDR2 YFSETQ. The V gene lost 2 bases and the J gene lost 2 bases, with 11 bases spanning the gap. CDR3 nucleotide sequence: TGCGCCAGCAGCTTTGGCAGGGATACCTACGAGCAGTACTTC. Its translation is CASSFGRDTYEQYF.